This TCR beta chain was recovered during a study of blood T cell repertoires in COVID-19 (TCRdb year 2020). In the study overall: Samples covering the acute and convalescent phases of COVID-19 were provided by collaborators in the United States, Italy and Spain. The repertoires were released in a freely available public database intended as a resource for research on the immune response to SARS-CoV-2. Samples came from the ongoing ImmuneRACE study (first 160 participants) plus 1,254 subjects from 6 global collaborators. Where available, HLA class I and class II types were taken from metadata supplied by the sample provider and were not determined by assay-based typing. The material from the prospective study consisted of cDNA or gDNA derived from T cells, B-cell-depleted T cells, or PBMCs. Nearly every sample came with metadata listing a de-identified subject ID, COVID-19 status, age in years and sex. Deeply sampled blood TCRbeta repertoires from subjects exposed to, actively infected with, or recovered from COVID-19 were included in the dataset.

The immunoSEQ Assay, a bias-controlled multiplex PCR, was used to amplify TCRbeta CDR3 regions from genomic DNA. In the source study's methods: The number of nucleated cells in each sample was estimated by amplification of reference gene primers within the assay. To quantify the absolute abundance of each unique TCRbeta CDR3 rearrangement, sequence reads were collapsed and filtered. For each sample, productive Simpson clonality was calculated as the square root of Simpson's diversity index over productive rearrangements. TCRdb retrieved this table from immuneACCESS and kept in-frame rearrangements only. Not all clones are present; in checked studies, unresolved V genes account for under half, and no reason is known for the remainder. V and J calls and clone size are copied from that table; D and trimming were computed from the DNA. This sample is represented by approximately 78,000 clones; over 65% of them were singletons. Jointly, the top ten make up about 20% of the sample.

From cysteine to phenylalanine, the CDR3 is 15 amino acids long. Left in the record is the CDR3 DNA by itself, 45 bases read in frame from the first base. V is pared back by 7 bases and J by 5 bases, with 19 bases lying between the germline termini. CDR1 and CDR2, looked up from the germline V gene, are SGHTA and FQGNSA. Concerning this clone itself: It has no known antigen specificity. The sample holds no much larger clone one base away, and base qualities are not on file.

Points the paper makes about the study in general: Clinical and demographic metadata were provided uncurated, with the amount varying by source and participant.

The collaborating institutions used their own protocols to collect whole blood in K2EDTA tubes. For TCRbeta analysis, collaborators shipped samples as frozen whole blood, isolated PBMCs, or DNA extracted from either of those sample types. Sequenced: peripheral blood. The chain uses TRBV7-2 and TRBJ2-3; a weak D assignment points to TRBD1 (5 bases agree). The receptor was derived from a woman over 75 with acute or convalescent COVID-19. The DNA sequence is as follows: TGTGCCAGCAAGCCGTTGGGGCGATTCGGAGATACGCAGTATTTT. Its protein is CASKPLGRFGDTQYF.